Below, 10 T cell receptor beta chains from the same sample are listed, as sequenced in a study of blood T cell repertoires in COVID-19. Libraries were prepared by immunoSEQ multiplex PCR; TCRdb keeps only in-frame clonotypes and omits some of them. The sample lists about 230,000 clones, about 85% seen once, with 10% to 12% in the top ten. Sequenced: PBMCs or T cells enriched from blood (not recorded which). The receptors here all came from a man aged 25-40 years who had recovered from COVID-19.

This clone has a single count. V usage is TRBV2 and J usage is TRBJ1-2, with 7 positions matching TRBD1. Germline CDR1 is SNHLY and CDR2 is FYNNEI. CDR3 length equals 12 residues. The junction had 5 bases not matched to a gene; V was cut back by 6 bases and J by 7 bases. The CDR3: CASSGPGGGYTF. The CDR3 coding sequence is TGTGCCAGCAGCGGGCCAGGGGGTGGCTACACCTTC.

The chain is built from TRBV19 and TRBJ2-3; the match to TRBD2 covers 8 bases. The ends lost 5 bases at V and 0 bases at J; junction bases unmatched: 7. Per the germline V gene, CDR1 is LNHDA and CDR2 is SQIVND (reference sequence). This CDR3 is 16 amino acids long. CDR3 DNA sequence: TGTGCCAGTAGTCCCCGGACTAGCCGTAGCACAGATACGCAGTATTTT. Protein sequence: CASSPRTSRSTDTQYF.

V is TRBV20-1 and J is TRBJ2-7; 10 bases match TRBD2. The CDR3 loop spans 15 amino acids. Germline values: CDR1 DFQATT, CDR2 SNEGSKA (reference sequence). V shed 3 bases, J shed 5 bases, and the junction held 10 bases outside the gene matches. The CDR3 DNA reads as TGCAGTGCTAGTGAAGTCGGGCTAGCGGGAGACGAGCAGTACTTC. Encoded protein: CSASEVGLAGDEQYF.

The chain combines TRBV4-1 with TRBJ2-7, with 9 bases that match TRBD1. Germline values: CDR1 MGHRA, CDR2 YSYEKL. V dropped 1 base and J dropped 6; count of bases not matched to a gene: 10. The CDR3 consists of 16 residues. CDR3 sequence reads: CASSQGRGTGKSEQYF. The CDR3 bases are TGCGCCAGCAGCCAAGGGCGGGGGACAGGGAAGTCCGAGCAGTACTTC.

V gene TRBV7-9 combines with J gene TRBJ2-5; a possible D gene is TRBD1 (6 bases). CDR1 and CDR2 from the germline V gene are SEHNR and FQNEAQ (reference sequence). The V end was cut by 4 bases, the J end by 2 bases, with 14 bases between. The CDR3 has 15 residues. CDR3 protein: CASSYQQGQQETQYF. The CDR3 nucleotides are TGTGCCAGCAGCTACCAACAGGGCCAACAAGAGACCCAGTACTTC.

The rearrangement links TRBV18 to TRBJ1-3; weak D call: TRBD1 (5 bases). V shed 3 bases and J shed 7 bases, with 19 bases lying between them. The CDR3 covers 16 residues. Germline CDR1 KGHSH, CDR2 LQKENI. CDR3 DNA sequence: TGTGCCAGCTCACCGCCCGGGAGGGGTGCAAAGAACACCATATATTTT. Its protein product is CASSPPGRGAKNTIYF.

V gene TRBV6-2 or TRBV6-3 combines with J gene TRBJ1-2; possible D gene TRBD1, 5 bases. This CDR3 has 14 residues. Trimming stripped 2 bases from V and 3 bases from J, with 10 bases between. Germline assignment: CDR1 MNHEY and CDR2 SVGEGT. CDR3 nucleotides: TGTGCCAGCAGTTACCCCGACAGATACTATGGCTACACCTTC. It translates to CASSYPDRYYGYTF.

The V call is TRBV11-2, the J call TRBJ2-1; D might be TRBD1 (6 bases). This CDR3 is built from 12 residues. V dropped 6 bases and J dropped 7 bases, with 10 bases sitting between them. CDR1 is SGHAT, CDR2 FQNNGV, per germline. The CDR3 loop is CASRAQGNEQFF. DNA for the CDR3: TGTGCCAGCAGGGCTCAGGGGAATGAGCAGTTCTTC.

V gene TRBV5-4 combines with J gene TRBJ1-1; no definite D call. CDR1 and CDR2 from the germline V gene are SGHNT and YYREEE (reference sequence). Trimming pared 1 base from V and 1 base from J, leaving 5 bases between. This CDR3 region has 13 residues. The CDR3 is CASSLIQNTEAFF. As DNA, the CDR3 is TGTGCCAGCAGCTTGATACAGAACACTGAAGCTTTCTTT.

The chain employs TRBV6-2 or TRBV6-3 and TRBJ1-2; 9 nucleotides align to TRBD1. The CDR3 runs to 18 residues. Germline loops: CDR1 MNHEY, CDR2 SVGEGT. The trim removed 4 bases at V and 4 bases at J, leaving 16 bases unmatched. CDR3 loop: CASSWDRAPTSSSYGYTF. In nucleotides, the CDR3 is TGTGCCAGCAGTTGGGACAGGGCTCCTACTTCTTCTAGCTATGGCTACACCTTC.